The entry below gives a single T cell receptor (beta chain) sequence along with its context. Its target is unknown. The entry originates in a study of T cell responses to AZD1222 COVID-19 vaccine. Study outcomes and limitations: Once two AZD1222 doses were given, Spike-specific TCR breadth and depth went up.

Doses given second, at about 4 or about 12 weeks, were pooled. The V gene lost 5 bases and the J gene lost 9 bases, with 11 bases spanning the gap. Germline V lookup: CDR1 LGHNT, CDR2 FRNRAP. The CDR3 contains 12 residues. Only in-frame clones appear in the TCRdb table, and some are missing; sequencing was by immunoSEQ multiplex PCR. Among about 82,000 clones listed, over 75% were seen once. The rearrangement uses TRBV12-5 and TRBJ2-1; no clear D. This specimen was peripheral blood, taken 28 days after the second AZD1222 dose. The sequence came from an adult who received the AZD1222 COVID-19 vaccine. CDR3 protein: CASGLGFGEQFF. The DNA for the CDR3 is TGTGCTAGTGGTCTAGGGTTCGGTGAGCAGTTCTTC. The full variable domain, completed using reference TRBV12-5 and TRBJ2-1, is DARVTQTPRHKVTEMGQEVTMRCQPILGHNTVFWYRQTMMQGLELLAYFRNRAPLDDSGMPKDRFSAEMPDATLATLKIQPSEPRDSAVYFCASGLGFGEQFFGPGTRLTVL.